This record covers a single T cell receptor beta chain. This clone was seen a single time. Its binding antigen is unknown. No base quality values were provided; no much bigger clone lies one nucleotide off. Per the germline V gene, SGHVS is the CDR1 and FQNEAQ is the CDR2. Inclusive of the bounding cysteine and phenylalanine, the CDR3 is 16 residues long. Kept here is only the CDR3 DNA, which spans 48 bases and is read in frame from base 1. V loses 1 base at its end and J loses 0 bases; junction bases beyond the gene matches: 0. The source of the sample is a study of CD8+ T cells in alopecia areata listed by TCRdb under 2018. General notes on the study: The treated patients, all with moderate-to-severe alopecia areata, were enrolled in an open-label pilot trial of oral tofacitinib given at 5 to 10 mg twice daily. Tofacitinib-treated patients had biopsies at baseline and at 4 and 24 weeks of treatment, with a later scalp biopsy in several patients. To study T cell clonal expansion in alopecia areata, the researchers applied high-throughput TCRbeta sequencing to both the C3H/HeJ mouse model and human patients. The RNA source kit depended on sample type: the PAXgene miRNA kit for fixed scalp, the miRNeasy kit for PBMCs, and the RNeasy kit for mouse skin. In humans, TCRbeta sequencing was performed on scalp tissue and on sorted CD4+ and CD8+ peripheral blood T cells from healthy controls and from patients with patchy or totalis/universalis alopecia areata. TCRbeta CDR3 regions were amplified by immunoSEQ multiplex PCR with 35 Vbeta forward and 13 Jbeta reverse primers. Tofacitinib was given for 6 to 18 months, followed by 6 months of follow-up off drug to assess delayed response and recurrence. For the treated patients, the SALT score, which quantifies what percentage of scalp surface area is affected, served as the measure of disease severity. Scalp clonality was compared across normal scalp (n=4), patchy alopecia areata scalp (n=8), and alopecia totalis/universalis scalp (n=8). Overall study outcomes, separate from this receptor: Higher clonality and more expanded CD8+ clones were observed in lesional scalp than in normal scalp, particularly in alopecia totalis/universalis, a finding suggestive of antigenic drive. With tofacitinib, both scalp clonality and the number of expanded CD8+ clones among the top 100 scalp clones went down significantly. Unlike mouse skin, which is dominated by gammadelta T cells, normal human skin has resident alphabeta T cells that are also sequenced, and this complicates analysis of the scalp TCR repertoire. Because the treated cohort was small and had only one nonresponder, larger studies are needed to examine links between baseline CD8+ expansion and response. Shared TCR sequences between patients were less evident than in mice, which may be partly attributable to HLA diversity in the patient population. During tofacitinib treatment, many expanded lesional clones remained in scalp and blood, and this persistence may partly explain relapse after treatment is stopped.

What the time point label conveys for this sample: about 25 weeks on oral tofacitinib. Read against the paper, the sample's treatment or condition label means: oral pan-JAK inhibitor, 5-10 mg twice daily. Peripheral blood and lesional scalp punch biopsies were obtained from patients with alopecia areata. After PBMCs were isolated by density centrifugation and stained for CD3, CD4 and CD8, a FACSAria was used to sort CD4+ and CD8+ T cells. Library creation used the immunoSEQ multiplex PCR assay. RNA was extracted from all samples and reverse transcribed into cDNA, which served as template for TCR sequencing. First-strand cDNA was synthesized with SuperScript III using a 2:1 mix of oligo-dT and random hexamers. A synthetic immune receptor repertoire was used to measure amplification bias, and any remaining bias was corrected computationally. The authors' pipeline ran thus. Raw reads were preprocessed to remove errors, and CDR3 was defined by IMGT conventions from the conserved cysteine to phenylalanine. To get clonality, Shannon entropy was normalized by log2 of the number of productive unique TCRs and the result was subtracted from 1. Whether scalp clones were CD4 or CD8 was inferred by matching scalp TCRbeta sequences against CD4 and CD8 repertoires sorted from blood. TCRdb took over this immuneACCESS table, retaining in-frame rearrangements with V and J assigned. Such tables are incomplete; in checked studies, under half of the missing clones stem from an unresolved V gene, and the remainder is unexplained. D and trimming come from the DNA, and the V and J calls and clone size come from that table. This sample has approximately 190,000 clones in its table, and roughly 50% of those were observed once. The ten largest clones take up 5.5% of the sample.

Here the sequenced sample was CD4+ T cells sorted from blood, taken at week 24, from a patient treated with tofacitinib. This chain joins TRBV7-8 to TRBJ2-3, and 11 junction bases match TRBD2. This sequence originates from a human donor with alopecia areata. The nucleotide sequence reads as follows: TGTGCCAGCAGCTTAGGGACTAGCGGGAGCACAGATACGCAGTATTTT. It is translated as CASSLGTSGSTDTQYF.